The 8 T cell receptor beta chains below come from one sample, sequenced in a study of T cell repertoires in ileal Crohn's disease. Indicated time point: neoterminal ileum biopsy at postoperative endoscopy, about 6 months after surgery. Sequencing used immunoSEQ multiplex PCR; TCRdb keeps in-frame clones, though not all of them. This sample has more than 50,000 clones, with 85% to 90% found just once. The material sequenced was ileal tissue. These receptor sequences come from an adult with Crohn's disease.

V is TRBV30 and J is TRBJ2-7; D perhaps matches TRBD1 (5 bases). Trimming left V 3 bases short and J 5 bases short, with 14 bases between. In germline, CDR1 is GTSNPN, CDR2 SVGIG (reference sequence). This CDR3 spans 13 amino acids. The chain's CDR3 is CAWRGGPGNEQYF. The CDR3 nucleotides read TGTGCCTGGAGGGGTGGGCCAGGGAACGAGCAGTACTTC.

V and J are TRBV19 and TRBJ2-6, with D uncertain. Deletions cut 3 bases from V and 5 bases from J, with 14 bases between. The CDR3 runs to 16 residues. Germline V CDR1 and CDR2: LNHDA, SQIVND (reference sequence). The CDR3 sequence: CASSISHQVRANVLTF. The CDR3 DNA reads as TGTGCCAGTAGTATCTCCCATCAGGTTCGGGCCAACGTCCTGACTTTC.

The chain uses TRBV7-3 and TRBJ2-1, with a tentative D call TRBD1 (6 bases). This CDR3 has 13 residues. Trimming stripped 5 bases from V and 6 bases from J, with 11 bases between. Germline-derived CDR1 and CDR2 are SGHTA and FQGTGA. Here the CDR3 DNA reads TGTGCCAGCAGCCCGACAGGTACCAATGAGCAGTTCTTC. It translates to CASSPTGTNEQFF. Full variable domain (rest looked up from reference TRBV7-3 and TRBJ2-1): GAGVSQTPSNKVTEKGKYVELRCDPISGHTALYWYRQSLGQGPEFLIYFQGTGAADDSGLPNDRFFAVRPEGSVSTLKIQRTERGDSAVYLCASSPTGTNEQFFGPGTRLTVL.

The rearrangement joins TRBV7-9 to TRBJ1-1; D is unclear. The V end was cut by 10 bases, the J end by 1 base, with 4 bases between. Germline assignment: CDR1 SEHNR and CDR2 FQNEAQ (reference sequence). The CDR3 totals 10 residues. CDR3 protein: CAIRNTEAFF. The CDR3 nucleotides are TGTGCCATCCGGAACACTGAAGCTTTCTTT.

The chain couples TRBV7-6 to TRBJ2-6, with D possibly being TRBD1 (6 bases). The CDR3 extends over 19 amino acids. Trimming shortened V by 1 base and J by 2 bases, and 18 bases separated the two germline ends. Germline CDR1 SGHVS, CDR2 FNYEAQ. Here the CDR3 DNA reads TGTGCCAGCAGCTTAGGTGGTCGAACAGGGTTGGCTGGGGCCAACGTCCTGACTTTC. The encoded protein is CASSLGGRTGLAGANVLTF. Complete variable domain (other parts from reference TRBV7-6 and TRBJ2-6): GAGVSQSPRYKVTKRGQDVALRCDPISGHVSLYWYRQALGQGPEFLTYFNYEAQQDKSGLPNDRFSAERPEGSISTLTIQRTEQRDSAMYRCASSLGGRTGLAGANVLTFGAGSRLTVL.

This chain connects TRBV6-6 to TRBJ2-1; possibly TRBD2 for D (5 bases). The germline V and J ends were trimmed by 5 bases and 5 bases, with 16 bases remaining between them. The V gene's germline CDR1 is MNHNY and CDR2 SVGAGI (reference sequence). CDR3 length: 15 residues. The CDR3 DNA is TGTGCCAGCAGTCGACTAATACAACGCGACAATGAGCAGTTCTTC. Residues: CASSRLIQRDNEQFF.

This chain uses TRBV19 with TRBJ2-1; the D gene is possibly TRBD1 (6 bases). The V end was cut by 5 bases, the J end by 10 bases, with 15 bases between. Germline-derived CDR1 and CDR2 are LNHDA and SQIVND (reference sequence). The CDR3 contains 13 residues. The CDR3 DNA reads as TGTGCCAGTAGTGCCTACAGGGAAGGCGAGCAGTTCTTC. Translation gives CASSAYREGEQFF.

The rearrangement joins TRBV29-1 to TRBJ2-7, with D possibly matching TRBD1 (7 bases). The CDR3 contains 12 residues. The V and J ends lost 7 bases and 6 bases respectively, with 16 bases between them. Germline CDR1 is SQVTM and CDR2 is ANQGSEA. In DNA form, the CDR3 reads TGCAGCGCGGGTCACAGGGGAGGCGAGCAGTACGTC. Encoded protein: CSAGHRGGEQYV.